The clone carrying this T cell receptor beta chain was recorded once. Germline assignment: CDR1 SGHRS and CDR2 YFSETQ. V was pared by 4 bases and J by 6 bases, with 17 bases between. This CDR3 spans 14 amino acids. The sample comes from a study of OX40 agonist ivuxolimab in advanced cancers. Assay: immunoSEQ multiplex PCR; the TCRdb copy retains only in-frame clones and omits some. The table records some 39,000 clones, about 87% of them present only once. Sequencing used CD4+ or CD8+ T cells sorted from blood, obtained in a trial of the OX40 agonist ivuxolimab. The chain uses TRBV5-1 and TRBJ2-7, with a tentative D call TRBD1 (6 bases). This sequence originates from an adult with an advanced solid tumor such as melanoma, head and neck, liver or kidney cancer. CDR3 nucleotides: TGCGCCAGCAGCATGGCACAGGGAGTCTCCGAGCAGTACTTC. Amino acid sequence: CASSMAQGVSEQYF.